This TCR beta chain is from a study of early stage breast cancer tumors. Turning to the study itself: About 80% of the 16 invasive tumors were ER+, PR+ and HER2-. Study results and caveats: Tumor and normal breast were distinguished via blood comparison in about 90% of the 16 patients.

This clone appeared a few times. Its target is unknown. Each sample had two DNA replicates, 0.5 to 0.65 ug blood or 1.5 ug tissue. TCRdb's table, derived via immunoSEQ multiplex PCR, lists solely in-frame clones and lacks some. The sample yields roughly 56,000 clones, 60% to 85% seen once. Trimming cost V 4 bases and J 15 bases, with 17 bases left between them. Germline V CDR1 and CDR2: SGHRS, YFSETQ. There are 12 residues in the CDR3. The sample comprised blood. This TCR derives from a person in their thirties with breast cancer. The chain carries TRBV5-1 and TRBJ2-1; D is perhaps TRBD1 (6 bases). In nucleotides, the CDR3 is TGCGCCAGCAGCGACCTCTACGGGACACGGTTCTTC. The encoded protein is CASSDLYGTRFF.